What follows is one TCR beta chain and its context. Its target is unknown. With V trimmed by 1 base and J by 3 bases, 3 bases remained unmatched. Germline V gene data show CDR1 as DFQATT and CDR2 as SNEGSKA (reference sequence). The CDR3 consists of 13 residues. The source of the sample is a study of post-analysis software for immune sequencing data. TCR beta cDNA libraries had unique molecular identifiers. TCRdb used MiXCR to reprocess the PCR reads, holding one entry per CDR3 protein. The sample records 820,000 or so distinct CDR3 sequences, 53% being singletons. Regarding the study as a whole: Five TRBV segments, including TRBV5-6, TRBV5-1 and TRBV20-1, were more frequent in patients than controls. Batch-matched samples strongly co-clustered by F measure.

The sequence derives from a girl aged 5 to 17 with multiple sclerosis. The gene calls are TRBV20-1 and TRBJ2-7, with 7 bases lining up with TRBD1. The sample consisted of blood. The CDR3 sequence: CSARGGQNYEQYF. CDR3 bases: TGCAGTGCTAGAGGGGGACAGAACTACGAGCAGTACTTC.